This T cell receptor beta chain was found in a study of blood T cell repertoires in COVID-19. In the study overall: Samples taken during acute and convalescent COVID-19 were collected in the United States, Italy and Spain. T cells, B-cell-depleted T cells, or PBMCs supplied cDNA or gDNA.

Trimming pared 4 bases from V and 4 bases from J, leaving 13 bases between. This CDR3 has 15 residues. Per the germline V gene, CDR1 is LGHDT and CDR2 is YNNKEL (reference sequence). In the original analysis: Quantification of nucleated cells was approximated via reference gene primer amplification. Here immunoSEQ multiplex PCR was the method, and the copy in TCRdb shows in-frame clones only, minus some. For V, J and clone size, that table is used; D and trimming come from the DNA. This sample has about 100,000 clones, with 80% to 95% found just once. This rearrangement joins TRBV3-1 (or the pseudogene TRBV3-2) to TRBJ1-4; D not resolved. This clonotype was obtained from a man between 65 and 85 years old with acute or convalescent COVID-19. The sequencing sample was made of peripheral blood. The CDR3 DNA is TGTGCCAGCAGCCCGCGCGGCAGTTATAATGAAAAACTGTTTTTT. As protein: CASSPRGSYNEKLFF.